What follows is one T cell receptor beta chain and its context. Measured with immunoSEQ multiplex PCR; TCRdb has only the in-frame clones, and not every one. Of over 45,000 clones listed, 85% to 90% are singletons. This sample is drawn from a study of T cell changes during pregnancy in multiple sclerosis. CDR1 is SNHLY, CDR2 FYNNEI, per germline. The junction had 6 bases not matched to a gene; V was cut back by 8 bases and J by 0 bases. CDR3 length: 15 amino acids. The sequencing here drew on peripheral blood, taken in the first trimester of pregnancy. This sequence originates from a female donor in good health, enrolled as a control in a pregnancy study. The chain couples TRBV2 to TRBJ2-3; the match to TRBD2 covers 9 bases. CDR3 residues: CASSRRGGSTDTQYF. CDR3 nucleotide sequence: TGTGCCAGCTCCCGGCGGGGGGGTAGCACAGATACGCAGTATTTT.